One T cell receptor (beta chain) is described in this entry. Antigen specificity is unknown. Being one base from a much bigger clone, this may be a read error. Since no conserved phenylalanine or tryptophan closes the CDR3, a read error is the likely cause. This specimen comes from a study of T cells in Graves' hyperthyroidism and ophthalmopathy. Points from the study as a whole: Ophthalmopathy was model-predicted a median about 6.7 months pre-onset. Among clonotypes expanded in thyroid above 0.001, most were also found in blood.

The investigators amplified TCR beta CDR3 regions from RNA transcripts. HTBI primers were the set used in a first-round RT-PCR of the TCR CDR3. TCRdb recomputed calls from the multiplex PCR reads with MiXCR, one row per CDR3 protein. The sample yields fewer than 600,000 distinct CDR3 sequences, approximately 15% seen once. Across 18 months, stable Graves' hyperthyroidism was marked by no progression to ophthalmopathy. Diagnoses used clinical symptoms, serum thyroxine and TRAb, thyroid ultrasound and orbital computed tomography. The receptor comes from a woman aged 40 to 50 with Graves' hyperthyroidism. Sequenced: blood.

CDR3 bases: TGCAGTGCCCTTGGGGGGGGAAACACCATATATATT. It specifies CSALGGGNTIYI. V is TRBV20-1 and J is TRBJ1-3; tentatively, D is TRBD1 (5 bases). V was cut by 6 bases and J by 4 bases, with 10 bases left in between. The CDR3 sequence is 12 residues long. Per the germline V gene, CDR1 is DFQATT and CDR2 is SNEGSKA (reference sequence).